These 3 T cell receptor beta chains were sequenced from one sample in a study of beta chain features in type 1 diabetes. The entirety of the isolated RNA underwent reverse transcription, so expressed TCRB transcripts were sequenced. The data were produced by immunoSEQ multiplex PCR, yet TCRdb's version contains in-frame clones alone and is incomplete. The sample shows about 470,000 clones, 30% of them seen only once. The specimen sequenced was naive CD4+ T cells from blood. These receptor sequences come from a man younger than 35 in good health.

The V call is TRBV5-6, the J call TRBJ2-1; maybe TRBD2 (6 bases). The germline V and J ends were trimmed by 0 bases and 3 bases, with 13 bases remaining between them. Germline V gene sequence: CDR1 SGHDT, CDR2 YYEEEE. The CDR3 totals 16 residues. The CDR3 is CASSLDGSGIYNEQFF. In DNA form, the CDR3 reads TGTGCCAGCAGCTTGGATGGTAGCGGCATCTACAATGAGCAGTTCTTC.

V gene TRBV6-5 combines with J gene TRBJ2-1; 10 bases align to TRBD2. V shed 2 bases and J 9 bases; nucleotides not matched to a gene: 7. CDR1 and CDR2 (germline): MNHEY, SVGAGI. The CDR3 is 15 residues long. The CDR3 nucleotides read TGTGCCAGCAGTTACCAGTCTAGCGGGAGCAGTGAGCAGTTCTTC. Its protein is CASSYQSSGSSEQFF.

The CDR3 coding sequence is TGTGCCAGCAGCTTTTCAGCTTCCACTGAAGCTTTCTTT. Translated, it gives CASSFSASTEAFF. The V and J genes are TRBV7-9 and TRBJ1-1; D is unclear. Germline assignment: CDR1 SEHNR and CDR2 FQNEAQ (reference sequence). The CDR3 is made up of 13 amino acids. Trimming pared 3 bases from V and 4 bases from J, leaving 9 bases between.